The clone carrying this T cell receptor (beta chain) has more than one count but fewer than ten. The target antigen is unknown. Per sample, at least 6 micrograms of total RNA were extracted. Sample-barcoded 5' priming and a J-beta primer mix drove a second PCR of about 6 to 12 cycles. Every cDNA molecule bore a tag from a template-switch adaptor containing 12 random nucleotides. Every sample returned 2.5 million or more CDR3-containing paired-end reads. TCRdb passed the 5' RACE reads through MiXCR, listing each CDR3 protein once. Of about 1,800,000 distinct CDR3 sequences listed, roughly 30% are singletons. This sample was included in a study of blood T cells in healthy people across ages. Regarding the study as a whole: Naive T cell percentage and TCR beta diversity correlated strongly.

CDR3 length: 12 amino acids. The germline V and J ends were trimmed by 3 bases and 5 bases, with 7 bases remaining between them. Germline lookup yields CDR1 DFQATT and CDR2 SNEGSKA (reference sequence). The J gene is TRBJ1-4, the V gene TRBV20-1; D gene uncertain. The TCR sequence derives from a woman in her twenties or thirties in good health. Input material: blood. CDR3 DNA sequence: TGCAGTGCTAGCATGTCGAATGAAAAACTGTTTTTT. It encodes CSASMSNEKLFF.